The following is a T cell receptor (beta chain) sequence with its context. This sample was included in a study of control samples from healthy donors and cancer patients. Some clones are missing from TCRdb's copy, which holds only in-frame ones; the method was immunoSEQ multiplex PCR. The data show some 170,000 clones, about 94% seen once. The sequenced sample consisted of PBMCs. This receptor was obtained from a man aged 55 to 70 with colorectal cancer.

CDR3: CASSEAALAGGLRDTQYF. The CDR3 nucleotides are TGTGCCAGCAGTGAAGCAGCACTAGCGGGGGGGCTGAGAGATACGCAGTATTTT. The chain couples TRBV6-1 to TRBJ2-3; 13 positions agree with TRBD2. J gave up 5 bases and V 0 bases, and 8 bases lay outside the gene matches. Germline V gene data show CDR1 as MNHNS and CDR2 as SASEGT. The CDR3 spans 18 residues.